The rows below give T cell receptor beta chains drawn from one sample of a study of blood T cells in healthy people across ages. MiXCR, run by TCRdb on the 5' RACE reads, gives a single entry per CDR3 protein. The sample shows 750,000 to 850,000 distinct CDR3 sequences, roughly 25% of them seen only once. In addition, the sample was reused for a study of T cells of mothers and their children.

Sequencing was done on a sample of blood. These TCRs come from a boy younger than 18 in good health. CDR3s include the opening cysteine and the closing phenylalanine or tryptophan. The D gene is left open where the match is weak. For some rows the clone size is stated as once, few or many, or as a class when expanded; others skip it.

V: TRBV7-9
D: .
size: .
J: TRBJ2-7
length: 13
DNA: TGTGCCAGCAGCTTAGCGTTCGGGGACGAGCAGTACTTC
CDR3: CASSLAFGDEQYF

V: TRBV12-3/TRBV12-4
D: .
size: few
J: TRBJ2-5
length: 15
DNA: TGTGCCAGCAGTCTAGGGGGGACGGAGAGGGAGACCCAGTACTTC
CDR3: CASSLGGTERETQYF

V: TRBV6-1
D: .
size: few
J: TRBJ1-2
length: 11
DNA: TGTGCCAGCAGTAAACGGAATGGCTACACCTTC
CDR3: CASSKRNGYTF

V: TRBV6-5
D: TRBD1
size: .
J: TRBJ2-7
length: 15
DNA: TGTGCCAGCAGTTCAGACTTCAGGACAGGGGACGAGCAGTACTTC
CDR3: CASSSDFRTGDEQYF

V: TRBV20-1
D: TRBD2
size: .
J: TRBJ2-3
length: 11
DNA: TGCAGTGCCCTTACGGGGGGGGACAAGTATTTT
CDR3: CSALTGGDKYF

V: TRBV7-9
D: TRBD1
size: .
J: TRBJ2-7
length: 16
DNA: TGTGCCAGCAGCTTATTACAGGGGGGTTACTCCTACGAGCAGTACTTC
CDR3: CASSLLQGGYSYEQYF

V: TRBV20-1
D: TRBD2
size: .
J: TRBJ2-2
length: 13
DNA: TGCAGTGCATTAGCGGGGGGGGGCGGGGAGCTGTTTTTT
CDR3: CSALAGGGGELFF

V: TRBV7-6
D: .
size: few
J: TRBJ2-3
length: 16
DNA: TGTGCCAGCAGCTTAGAAGGGGCAGGGGTCACAGATACGCAGTATTTT
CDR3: CASSLEGAGVTDTQYF

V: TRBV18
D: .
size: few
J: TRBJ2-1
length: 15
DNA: TGTGCCAGCTCACCACCGCCGCAGGGTGGTAGAGAGCAGTTCTTC
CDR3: CASSPPPQGGREQFF

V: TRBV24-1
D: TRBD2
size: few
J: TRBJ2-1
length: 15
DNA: TGTGCCACCAGTGACGAGCTTAGCGGGGGCGGTGAGCAGTTCTTC
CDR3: CATSDELSGGGEQFF

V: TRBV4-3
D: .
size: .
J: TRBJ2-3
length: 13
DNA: TGCGCCAGCAGCCAAGATCAATCAGATACGCAGTATTTT
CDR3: CASSQDQSDTQYF

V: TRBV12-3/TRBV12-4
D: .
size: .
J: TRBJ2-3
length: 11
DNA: TGTGCCAGCAGTTTAGCTCATACGCAGTATTTT
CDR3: CASSLAHTQYF

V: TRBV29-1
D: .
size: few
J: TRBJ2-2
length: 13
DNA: TGCAGCGGCAGGGGCACGTCCACCGGGGAGCTGTTTTTT
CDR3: CSGRGTSTGELFF

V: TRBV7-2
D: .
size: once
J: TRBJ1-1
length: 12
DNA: TGTGCCAGCAGCCGTCAGCACACTGAAGCTTTCTTT
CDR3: CASSRQHTEAFF

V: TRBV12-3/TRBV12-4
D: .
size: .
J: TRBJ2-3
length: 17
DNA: TGTGCCAGCAGTCTTAGATTAGCGGTGACTAGCACAGATACGCAGTATTTT
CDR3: CASSLRLAVTSTDTQYF

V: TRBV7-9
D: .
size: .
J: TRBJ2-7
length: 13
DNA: TGTGCCAGCAGGTCTGAACATACGGGGGAGCAGTACTTC
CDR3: CASRSEHTGEQYF

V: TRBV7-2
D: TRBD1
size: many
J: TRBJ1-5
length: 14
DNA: TGTGCCAGCAGCTCGACAGGGGGCAGTCAGCCCCAGCATTTT
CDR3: CASSSTGGSQPQHF

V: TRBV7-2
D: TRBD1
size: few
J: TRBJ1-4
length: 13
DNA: TGTGCCAGCAGCCTGGGGACAGATGAAAAACTGTTTTTT
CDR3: CASSLGTDEKLFF

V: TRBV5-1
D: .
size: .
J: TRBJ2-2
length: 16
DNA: TGCGCCAGCAGCCAATCCCCGATTCGGGGCTCCGGGGAGCTGTTTTTT
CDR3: CASSQSPIRGSGELFF

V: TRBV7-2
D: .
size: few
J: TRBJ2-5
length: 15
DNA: TGTGCCAGCAGCTTAGTTAGGGGGGGGCGAGAGACCCAGTACTTC
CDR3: CASSLVRGGRETQYF

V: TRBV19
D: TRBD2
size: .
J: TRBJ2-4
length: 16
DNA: TGTGCCAGTAGTATAGACGCTAGCGGGGGTGGAAACATTCAGTACTTC
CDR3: CASSIDASGGGNIQYF

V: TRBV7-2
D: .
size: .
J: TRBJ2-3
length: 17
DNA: TGTGCCAGCAGCTTAGACCCTGGCCAAGGAGGGGCCGATACGCAGTATTTT
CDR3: CASSLDPGQGGADTQYF

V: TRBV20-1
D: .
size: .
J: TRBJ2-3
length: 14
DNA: TGCAGTGCCTCCGGACTTATTAGCACAGATACGCAGTATTTT
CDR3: CSASGLISTDTQYF

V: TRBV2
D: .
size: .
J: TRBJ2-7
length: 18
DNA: TGTGCCAGCAGTGAATTGTTCCCAAGGGACTCTTGGGCCTACGAGCAGTACTTC
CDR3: CASSELFPRDSWAYEQYF

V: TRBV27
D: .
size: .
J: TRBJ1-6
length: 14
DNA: TGTGCCAGCAGAGATGACAGAAATAATTCACCCCTCCACTTT
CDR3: CASRDDRNNSPLHF

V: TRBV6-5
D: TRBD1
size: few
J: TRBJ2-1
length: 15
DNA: TGTGCCAGCAGTTACTCGCGGGACAGGGGGAATGAGCAGTTCTTC
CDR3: CASSYSRDRGNEQFF

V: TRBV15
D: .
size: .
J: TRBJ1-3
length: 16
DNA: TGTGCCACCAGCAGCGTAGGGACCATGAGAGGAAACACCATATATTTT
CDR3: CATSSVGTMRGNTIYF

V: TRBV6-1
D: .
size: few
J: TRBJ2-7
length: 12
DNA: TGTGCCAGCAGTGAAGCCATGGACGAGCAGTACTTC
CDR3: CASSEAMDEQYF

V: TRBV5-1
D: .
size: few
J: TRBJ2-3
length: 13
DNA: TGCGCCAGCAGCGAGGGAAGCGCAGATACGCAGTATTTT
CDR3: CASSEGSADTQYF

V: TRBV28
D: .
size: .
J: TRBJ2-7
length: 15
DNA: TGTGCCAGCAGGTCCCAGGGAGACCCTTCCTACGAGCAGTACTTC
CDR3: CASRSQGDPSYEQYF

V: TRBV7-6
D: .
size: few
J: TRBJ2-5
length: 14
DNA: TGTACCAGCAGCTTAGGGACATCCGTTCAATCCCAGTACTTC
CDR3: CTSSLGTSVQSQYF

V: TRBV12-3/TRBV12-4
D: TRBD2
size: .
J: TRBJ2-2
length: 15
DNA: TGTGCCAGCAGTGGTAGCGGGGGGAACACCGGGGAGCTGTTTTTT
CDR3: CASSGSGGNTGELFF

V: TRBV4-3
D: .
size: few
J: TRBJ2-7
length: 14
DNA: TGCGCCAGCAGCCAAGGCCCAGGGTTCTACGAGCAGTACTTC
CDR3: CASSQGPGFYEQYF

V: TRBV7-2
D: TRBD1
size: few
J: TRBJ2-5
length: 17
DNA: TGTGCCAGCAGCTTAGAGGTTTGGGACAGGGCACAGGAGACCCAGTACTTC
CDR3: CASSLEVWDRAQETQYF

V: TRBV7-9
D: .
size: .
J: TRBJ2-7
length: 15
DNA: TGTGCCAGCAGCTTAGTGGGGGAGAGGGCCTACGAGCAGTACTTC
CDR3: CASSLVGERAYEQYF

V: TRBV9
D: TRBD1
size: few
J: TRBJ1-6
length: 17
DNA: TGTGCCAGCAGCGACCGGGACAGGAGCTCCTATAATTCACCCCTCCACTTT
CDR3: CASSDRDRSSYNSPLHF

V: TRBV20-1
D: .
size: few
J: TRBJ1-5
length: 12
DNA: TGCAGTGCTAGAAACGACAGGCCCCACCAGCATTTT
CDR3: CSARNDRPHQHF

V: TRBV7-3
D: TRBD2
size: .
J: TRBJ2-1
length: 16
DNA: TGTGCCAGCAGCCCCCTCGGTAGCGGGGGATACAATGAGCAGTTCTTC
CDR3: CASSPLGSGGYNEQFF

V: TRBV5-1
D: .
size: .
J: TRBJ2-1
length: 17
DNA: TGCGCCAGCAGCTTGGGAACATCTTTTTTGGCCGGCAATGAGCAGTTCTTC
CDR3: CASSLGTSFLAGNEQFF

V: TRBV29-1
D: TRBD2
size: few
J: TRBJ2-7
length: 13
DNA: TGCAGCGTTGAAGTTAGCGGGAAATTCGAGCAGTACTTC
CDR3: CSVEVSGKFEQYF

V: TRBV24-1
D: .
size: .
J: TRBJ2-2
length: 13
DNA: TGTGCCACCAGCGCAGGAGCGGTCGGGGAGCTGTTTTTT
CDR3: CATSAGAVGELFF

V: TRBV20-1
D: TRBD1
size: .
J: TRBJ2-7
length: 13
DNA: TGCAGTGCCCCCCGGGACAGGGGCTACGAGCAGTACTTT
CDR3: CSAPRDRGYEQYF

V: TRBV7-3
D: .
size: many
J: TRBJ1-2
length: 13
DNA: TGTGCCAGCAGCTCACCCCAGGGAATTGGCTACACCTTC
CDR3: CASSSPQGIGYTF

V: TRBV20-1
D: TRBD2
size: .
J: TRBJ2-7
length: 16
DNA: TGCAGTGCTAGGGGGTCCGGGACTAGCGGGAGTGGGGAGCAGTACTTC
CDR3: CSARGSGTSGSGEQYF

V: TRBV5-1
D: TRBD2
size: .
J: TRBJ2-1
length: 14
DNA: TGCGCCAGCAGCTTTACTAGCGGGCTGAATGAGCAGTTCTTC
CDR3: CASSFTSGLNEQFF

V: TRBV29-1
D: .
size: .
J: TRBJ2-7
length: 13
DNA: TGCAGCGTTGAAAGGGACACCTCCTACGAGCAGTACTTC
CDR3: CSVERDTSYEQYF

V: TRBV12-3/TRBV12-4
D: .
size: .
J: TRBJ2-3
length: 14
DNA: TGTGCCAGCGCGGGCCGAGGGAGAGGAGATACGCAGTATTTT
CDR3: CASAGRGRGDTQYF

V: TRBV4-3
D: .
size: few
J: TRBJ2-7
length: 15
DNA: TGCGCCAGCAGCCAAGATCGGGAAGGGACCTACGAGCAGTACTTC
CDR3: CASSQDREGTYEQYF

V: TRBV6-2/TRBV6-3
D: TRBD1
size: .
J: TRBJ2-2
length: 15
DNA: TGTGCCAGCAGGTACAGGGGGCTAGTTCCCGGGGAGCTGTTTTTT
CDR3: CASRYRGLVPGELFF

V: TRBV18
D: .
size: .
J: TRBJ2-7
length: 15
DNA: TGTGCCAGCTCACCGTCATGGCAGGATGACCTCGAGCAGTACTTC
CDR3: CASSPSWQDDLEQYF

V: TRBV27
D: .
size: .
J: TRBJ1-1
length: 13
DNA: TGTGCCAGCTGCTGGACAGTGGGCACTGAAGCTTTCTTT
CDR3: CASCWTVGTEAFF

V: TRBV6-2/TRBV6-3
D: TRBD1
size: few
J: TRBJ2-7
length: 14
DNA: TGTGCCAGCAGCTCCGGGACAGTAACCTACGAGCAGTACTTC
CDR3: CASSSGTVTYEQYF

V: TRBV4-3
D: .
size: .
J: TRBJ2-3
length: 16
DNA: TGCGCCAGCAGCCGCCTAAGGGAGTCGCAGACAGATACGCAGTATTTT
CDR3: CASSRLRESQTDTQYF

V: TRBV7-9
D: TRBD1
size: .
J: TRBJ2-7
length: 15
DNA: TGTGCCAGCAGCTTAGCGGCCAGGGGGATCTACGAGCAGTACTTC
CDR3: CASSLAARGIYEQYF

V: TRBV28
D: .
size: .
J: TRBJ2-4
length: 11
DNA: TGTGACCTAGTGGACAAAAACATTCAGTACTTC
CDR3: CDLVDKNIQYF

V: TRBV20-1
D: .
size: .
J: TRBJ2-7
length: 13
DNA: TGCAGTGCTCGACCCTCGGCGACCTACGAGCAGTACTTC
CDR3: CSARPSATYEQYF

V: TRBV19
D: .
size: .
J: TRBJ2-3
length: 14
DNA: TGTGCCAGTAGTATCAGGGTAGGAACAGATACGCAGTATTTT
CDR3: CASSIRVGTDTQYF